This TCR beta chain was found in a study of metastatic and nonmetastatic thyroid tumors. The wider study: Thyroid patients, malignant and benign, had repertoires compared across blood and tumor or nodule tissue. Study-wide points: Patients with malignant thyroid tumors reportedly had significantly higher TCR beta diversity than those with benign nodules, in blood and tumor.

No patient had received any treatment before thyroid surgery. TCRdb re-called clones from the PCR reads using MiXCR. The profile covers 46,000 or so clones, with 15% to 20% appearing a single time and approximately 23% taken by the ten largest. Germline-derived CDR1 and CDR2 are LGHDT and YNNKEL (reference sequence). The CDR3 sequence is 13 residues long. V gave up 4 bases and J gave up 5 bases, with 8 bases separating them. Many counts were recorded for this clone. What it recognizes is unknown. This CDR3 is also generated by other DNA sequences in the sample. This TCR was sampled from a female donor with papillary thyroid cancer or a benign thyroid nodule (not recorded which). Some clones in this sample may be carry-over from other donors' samples. This rearrangement joins TRBV3-1 to TRBJ2-2, with a possible D match to TRBD2 (6 bases). Specimen: blood. The CDR3 loop reads CASSRGGTGELFF. CDR3 bases: TGTGCCAGCAGCCGCGGAGGGACCGGGGAGCTGTTTTTT. The whole variable domain, filled in from reference TRBV3-1 and TRBJ2-2, reads DTAVSQTPKYLVTQMGNDKSIKCEQNLGHDTMYWYKQDSKKFLKIMFSYNNKELIINETVPNRFSPKSPDKAHLNLHINSLELGDSAVYFCASSRGGTGELFFGEGSRLTVL.